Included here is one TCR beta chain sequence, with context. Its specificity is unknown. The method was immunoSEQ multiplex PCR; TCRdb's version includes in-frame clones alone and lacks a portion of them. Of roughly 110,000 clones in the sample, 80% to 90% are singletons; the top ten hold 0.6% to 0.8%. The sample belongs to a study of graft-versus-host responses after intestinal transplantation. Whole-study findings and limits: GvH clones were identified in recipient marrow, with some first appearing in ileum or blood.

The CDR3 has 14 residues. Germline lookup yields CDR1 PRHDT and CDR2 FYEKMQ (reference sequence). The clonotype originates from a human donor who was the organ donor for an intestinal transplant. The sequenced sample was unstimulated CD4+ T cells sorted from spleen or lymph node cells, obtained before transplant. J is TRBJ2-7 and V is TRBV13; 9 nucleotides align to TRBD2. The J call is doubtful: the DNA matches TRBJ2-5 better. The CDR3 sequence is CASSRLAVQETQYF. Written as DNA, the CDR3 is TGTGCCAGCAGTCGACTAGCGGTCCAAGAGACCCAGTACTTC.